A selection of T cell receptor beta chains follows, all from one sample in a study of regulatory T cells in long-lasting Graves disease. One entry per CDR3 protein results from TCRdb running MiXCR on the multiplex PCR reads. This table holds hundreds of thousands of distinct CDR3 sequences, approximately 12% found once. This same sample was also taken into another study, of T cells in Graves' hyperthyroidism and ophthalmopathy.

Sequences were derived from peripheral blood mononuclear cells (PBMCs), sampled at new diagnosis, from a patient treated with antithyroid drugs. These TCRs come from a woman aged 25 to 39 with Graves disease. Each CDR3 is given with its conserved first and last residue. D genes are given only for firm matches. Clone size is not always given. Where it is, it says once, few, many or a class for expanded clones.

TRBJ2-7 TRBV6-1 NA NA CASSGSSVGEQYF TGTGCCAGCAGTGGAAGCAGCGTGGGCGAGCAGTACTTC
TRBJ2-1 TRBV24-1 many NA CATRAGSTYNEQFF TGTGCCACCAGGGCCGGGAGCACCTACAATGAGCAGTTCTTC
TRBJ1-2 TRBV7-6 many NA CASIEAGGRYTF TGTGCCAGCATCGAGGCGGGGGGCCGCTACACCTTC
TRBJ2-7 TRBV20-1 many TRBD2 CSARTVLAGVYEQYF TGCAGTGCTCGTACGGTCCTAGCGGGAGTCTACGAGCAGTACTTC
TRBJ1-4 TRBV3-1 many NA CASSPEGWVEEKLFF TGTGCCAGCAGCCCCGAAGGATGGGTCGAAGAAAAACTGTTTTTT
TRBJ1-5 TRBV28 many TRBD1 CASSFGQGDGQPQHF TGTGCCAGCAGTTTTGGTCAGGGGGACGGTCAGCCCCAGCATTTT
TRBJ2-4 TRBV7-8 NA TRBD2 CASSLGSASGIWGKNIQYF TGTGCCAGCAGCTTAGGTTCTGCTAGCGGGATATGGGGCAAAAACATTCAGTACTTC
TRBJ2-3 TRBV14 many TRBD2 CASSHLKSSGSTDTQYF TGTGCCAGCAGCCACCTTAAATCTAGCGGAAGCACAGATACGCAGTATTTT
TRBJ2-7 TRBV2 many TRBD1 CASSEALVTGVYEQYF TGTGCCAGCAGTGAAGCGCTGGTGACAGGGGTCTACGAGCAGTACTTC
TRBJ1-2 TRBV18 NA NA CASSLKGYYGYTF TGTGCCAGCTCACTCAAGGGCTACTATGGCTACACCTTC
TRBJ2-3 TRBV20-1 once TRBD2 CSARHPSGSADTQYF TGCAGTGCTAGACACCCTAGCGGGAGCGCAGATACGCAGTATTTT
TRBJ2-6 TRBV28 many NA CASSLIALGANVLTF TGTGCCAGCAGTTTAATCGCTTTGGGGGCCAACGTCCTGACTTTC
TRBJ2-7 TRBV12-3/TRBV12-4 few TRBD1 CASSPFEWDRSFYEQYF TGTGCCAGCAGCCCATTCGAGTGGGACAGATCCTTCTACGAGCAGTACTTC
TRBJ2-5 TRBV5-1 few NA CASSSNPGNVETQYF TGCGCCAGCAGCTCGAATCCGGGGAACGTAGAGACCCAGTACTTC
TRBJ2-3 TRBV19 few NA CASSILEDPDTQYF TGTGCCAGTAGTATTTTGGAGGACCCAGATACGCAGTATTTT
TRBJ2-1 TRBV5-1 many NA CASSLEGSGTVYNEQFF TGCGCCAGCAGCTTGGAGGGTAGCGGGACAGTCTACAATGAGCAGTTCTTC
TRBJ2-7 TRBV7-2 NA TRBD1 CASSQLPGQGGEQHF TGTGCCAGCAGCCAGTTACCCGGACAGGGGGGCGAGCAGCACTTC
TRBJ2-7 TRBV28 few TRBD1 CASSSSDRGPHYEQYF TGTGCCAGCAGTTCCTCCGACAGGGGGCCCCACTACGAGCAGTACTTC
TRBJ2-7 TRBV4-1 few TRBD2 CASSQNVGLAGYEQYF TGCGCCAGCAGCCAAAACGTAGGACTAGCGGGCTACGAGCAGTACTTC
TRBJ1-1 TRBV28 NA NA CASSSPPEGTEAFF TGTGCCAGCAGTTCTCCCCCGGAAGGCACTGAGGCTTTCTTT
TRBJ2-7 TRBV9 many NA CASSSRGDEQYF TGTGCCAGCAGCTCGAGGGGTGACGAGCAGTACTTC
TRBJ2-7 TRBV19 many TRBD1 CASKISGTGLYEQYF TGTGCCAGTAAGATATCCGGGACAGGGCTGTACGAGCAGTACTTC
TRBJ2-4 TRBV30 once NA CAWSTQLTAKNIQYF TGTGCCTGGAGTACACAGCTTACAGCCAAAAACATTCAGTACTTC
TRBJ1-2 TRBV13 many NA CASSFPGQLNYGYTF TGTGCCAGCAGCTTCCCCGGACAGCTTAACTATGGCTACACCTTC
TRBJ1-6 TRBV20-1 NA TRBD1 CSARTGGFSPLHF TGCAGTGCGAGGACAGGGGGCTTTTCACCCCTCCACTTT
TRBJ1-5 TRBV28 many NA CASSYQGGQPQHF TGTGCCAGCAGTTACCAGGGTGGCCAGCCCCAGCATTTT
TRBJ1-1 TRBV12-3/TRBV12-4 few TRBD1 CASRPALGQGNTEAFF TGTGCCAGCAGGCCGGCCCTCGGACAGGGGAACACTGAAGCTTTCTTT
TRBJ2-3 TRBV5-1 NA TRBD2 CASSLAFSSGSLAQYF TGCGCCAGCAGCTTGGCCTTTTCTAGCGGGAGTTTGGCGCAGTATTTT
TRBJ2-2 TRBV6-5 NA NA CASSYLGLADGTGELFF TGTGCCAGCAGTTACTTGGGACTCGCGGACGGCACCGGGGAGCTGTTTTTT
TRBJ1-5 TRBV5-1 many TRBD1 CASSFTGGNQPQHF TGCGCCAGCAGCTTTACAGGGGGCAATCAGCCCCAGCATTTT
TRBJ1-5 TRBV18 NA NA CASSPESGQPQHF TGTGCCAGCTCACCAGAAAGTGGTCAGCCCCAGCATTTT
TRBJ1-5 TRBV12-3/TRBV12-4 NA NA CASSFEGGGNQPQHF TGTGCCAGCAGTTTCGAGGGGGGAGGCAATCAGCCCCAGCATTTT
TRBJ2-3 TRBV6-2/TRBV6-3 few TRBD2 CACRLLAGPDTQYF TGTGCCTGTCGTTTGCTAGCGGGACCAGATACGCAGTATTTT
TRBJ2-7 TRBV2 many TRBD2 CASMGRLASYEQYF TGTGCCAGCATGGGAAGACTAGCGTCCTACGAGCAGTACTTC
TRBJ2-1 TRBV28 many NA CASSFVSGSYNEQFF TGTGCCAGCAGTTTTGTAAGCGGCTCCTACAATGAGCAGTTCTTC